Listed here are 21 T cell receptor beta chains from one sample, sequenced in a study of cytomegalovirus exposure and HLA in healthy donors (TCRdb year 2017). Library preparation used the immunoSEQ multiplex PCR assay. The multiplex PCR relied on a mix of 60 forward primers for TCR Vbeta segments and 13 reverse primers for TCR Jbeta segments. TCRdb provides this immuneACCESS table in a form limited to in-frame rearrangements. Some clones are lacking; in checked studies, under half of them reflect an unresolved V gene, and why the rest are absent is not known. This sample lists 200,000 to 300,000 clones; roughly 86% were detected once. The leading ten clones occupy roughly 2% of the sample. Sequencing was done on a sample of PBMCs. These receptors were obtained from a woman aged 40 to 50 in good health and CMV-seropositive.

The chain is built from TRBV18 and TRBJ2-3; TRBD1 agrees at 8 bases. Trimming took 2 bases from V and 0 from J; bases not matched to a gene: 16. The CDR3 runs to 20 residues. Germline loops: CDR1 KGHSH, CDR2 LQKENI. The CDR3 nucleotides read TGTGCCAGCTCACCAGGCTGGACAGGGCCTGTGGGAGAGAGCACAGATACGCAGTATTTT. It yields the protein CASSPGWTGPVGESTDTQYF.

V usage is TRBV5-4 and J usage is TRBJ2-1; TRBD2 aligns across 12 bases. The ends lost 0 bases at V and 14 bases at J; junction bases unmatched: 3. Germline CDR1 is SGHNT and CDR2 is YYREEE (reference sequence). This CDR3 spans 13 amino acids. The CDR3 coding sequence is TGTGCCAGCAGCTTGGATGCTAGCGGGGGGGAGTTCTTC. Its translation is CASSLDASGGEFF.

The chain is built from TRBV25-1 and TRBJ1-4; D gene uncertain. Germline CDR1 is MGHDK and CDR2 is SYGVNS. V shed 1 base and J shed 6 bases, with 12 bases lying between them. The CDR3 covers 15 residues. CDR3 in amino acids: CASSESADPDEKLFF. As DNA, the CDR3 is TGTGCCAGCAGTGAATCAGCGGACCCGGATGAAAAACTGTTTTTT.

The rearrangement uses TRBV30 and TRBJ1-4; D remains unclear. Looked up from germline, CDR1 is GTSNPN and CDR2 is SVGIG (reference sequence). Trimming shortened V by 3 bases and J by 8 bases, and 13 bases separated the two germline ends. The CDR3 spans 13 residues. The CDR3 region is CAWSPGSLEKLFF. DNA for the CDR3: TGTGCCTGGAGCCCAGGCTCTTTGGAAAAACTGTTTTTT.

The V call is TRBV21-1, the J call TRBJ1-5. TRBV21-1 is described as a pseudogene. The CDR3 contains 15 residues. The CDR3 protein is CASSKVFGGNQPQHF. The CDR3, as DNA: TGTGCCAGCAGCAAAGTTTTCGGGGGCAATCAGCCCCAGCATTTT.

The chain has TRBV4-1 and TRBJ2-7; 10 bases align to TRBD1. Germline V gives CDR1 MGHRA, CDR2 YSYEKL. The CDR3 has 15 amino acids. V was pared by 3 bases and J by 5 bases, with 7 bases of the junction left unmatched. CDR3: CASSQIRDRGHEQYF. The CDR3 coding sequence is TGCGCCAGCAGCCAGATCCGGGACAGGGGCCACGAGCAGTACTTC.

The V and J genes are TRBV30 and TRBJ2-7; a possible D gene is TRBD2 (6 bases). This CDR3 region has 13 residues. Trimming left V 0 bases short and J 2 bases short, with 8 bases between. Germline-derived CDR1 and CDR2 are GTSNPN and SVGIG (reference sequence). CDR3 in amino acids: CAWSVWTTYEQYF. CDR3 DNA: TGTGCCTGGAGTGTATGGACTACCTACGAGCAGTACTTC.

As to this clone: The DNA is omitted, as the CDR3 cannot be located on it reliably, and the CDR3 follows TCRdb's listing. The rearrangement uses TRBV28 and TRBJ1-5; the D call TRBD1 from the table was never checked on the DNA. From its first to its last residue, the CDR3 has 15 amino acids. Germline V lookup: CDR1 MDHEN, CDR2 SYDVKM. The CDR3 spells CASSPVGQGTPKGHF.

The chain joins TRBV10-1 to TRBJ2-7; 9 nucleotides align to TRBD1. Germline-derived CDR1 and CDR2 are WNHNN and SYGVQD (reference sequence). The V and J ends lost 6 bases and 3 bases, in that order; junction bases with no gene match: 6. The CDR3 totals 14 residues. The CDR3 DNA reads TGCGCCAGCAGCCACATGGACAGGGGCTACGAGCAGTACTTC. This translates into CASSHMDRGYEQYF.

The CDR3 DNA reads as TGCGCCAGCAGCCAAGAACAAACAGGCGGTGGGCAGTTCTTC. Amino acids: CASSQEQTGGGQFF. The chain recombines TRBV4-3 with TRBJ2-1, with D tentatively TRBD1 (5 bases). The CDR3 totals 14 residues. V shed 0 bases and J shed 12 bases, with 15 bases lying between them. The germline gives CDR1 LGHNA, CDR2 YSLEER.

This chain uses TRBV5-6 with TRBJ2-1; D is perhaps TRBD2 (5 bases). V lost 4 bases to trimming and J lost 5 bases, with 22 bases between them. The germline CDR1 and CDR2 sequences are SGHDT and YYEEEE. The CDR3 covers 17 residues. The CDR3 loop reads CASSNTRAYHINNEQFF. In DNA, the CDR3 is TGTGCCAGCAGCAACACGCGGGCCTACCATATAAACAATGAGCAGTTCTTC.

V and J are TRBV6-1 and TRBJ2-2; 8 bases align to TRBD2. Germline trimming cut 4 bases from V and 4 bases from J; bases unmatched to any gene: 11. Germline CDR1 is MNHNS and CDR2 is SASEGT. The CDR3 has 17 amino acids. CDR3 sequence: CASSARGGRPTTGELFF. In DNA, the CDR3 is TGTGCCAGCAGTGCCCGGGGGGGACGGCCGACCACCGGGGAGCTGTTTTTT.

The chain is built from TRBV13 and TRBJ2-5; D is perhaps TRBD2 (5 bases). Germline V gene sequence: CDR1 PRHDT, CDR2 FYEKMQ (reference sequence). V was clipped by 4 bases and J by 4 bases, with 19 bases between them. The CDR3 is made up of 16 amino acids. CDR3 DNA: TGTGCCAGCAGCTCAGCGGTAAACCCTGGGCCAGAGACCCAGTACTTC. Translating gives CASSSAVNPGPETQYF.

V and J are TRBV30 and TRBJ2-4; 11 nucleotides line up with TRBD2. Germline-derived CDR1 and CDR2 are GTSNPN and SVGIG (reference sequence). The CDR3 runs to 14 residues. The V segment lost 5 bases and the J segment 7 bases; nucleotides outside the gene matches: 7. The CDR3 spells CAWETSGRTNIQYF. The CDR3 nucleotides read TGTGCCTGGGAAACTAGCGGGAGAACCAACATTCAGTACTTC.

This clone came up a few times. The chain joins TRBV19 to TRBJ2-2, with 10 bases matching TRBD2. Looked up from germline, CDR1 is LNHDA and CDR2 is SQIVND (reference sequence). CDR3 length: 16 amino acids. J gave up 0 bases and V 9 bases, and 7 bases lay outside the gene matches. The CDR3 sequence: CASRLSGGANTGELFF. The CDR3, as DNA: TGTGCCAGCCGTTTAAGCGGGGGGGCGAACACCGGGGAGCTGTTTTTT.

The V call is TRBV6-5, the J call TRBJ2-1; tentative D call: TRBD2 (6 bases). The CDR3 extends over 15 amino acids. The V gene's germline CDR1 is MNHEY and CDR2 SVGAGI. V dropped 5 bases and J dropped 1 base, with 12 bases sitting between them. The chain's CDR3 is CASSRELGSYNEQFF. DNA of the CDR3: TGTGCCAGCAGTCGGGAGTTAGGGTCCTACAATGAGCAGTTCTTC.

The chain carries TRBV6-5 and TRBJ1-5; a possible D gene is TRBD1 (6 bases). V was pared by 4 bases and J by 6 bases, with 13 bases between. Per the germline V gene, CDR1 is MNHEY and CDR2 is SVGAGI. The CDR3 has 14 residues. CDR3 sequence (DNA): TGTGCCAGCAGTTTACAGGGACCGCGTCAGCCCCAGCATTTT. It is translated as CASSLQGPRQPQHF.

This chain connects TRBV5-1 to TRBJ2-7, with unresolved D. Per germline, CDR1 SGHRS and CDR2 YFSETQ. The CDR3 contains 14 residues. V was pared by 0 bases and J by 2 bases, with 9 bases between. DNA of the CDR3: TGCGCCAGCAGCTTGGTTAGTGGGCCCTACGAGCAGTACTTC. It is translated as CASSLVSGPYEQYF.

This clone turned up a few times. The chain has TRBV5-6 and TRBJ2-2, with D uncertain. Deletions cut 6 bases from V and 5 bases from J, with 11 bases between. CDR3 size: 13 residues. Germline values: CDR1 SGHDT, CDR2 YYEEEE. The CDR3 spells CASMIYGTGELFF. The DNA of the CDR3 is TGTGCCAGCATGATATACGGGACCGGGGAGCTGTTTTTT.

This clone has only a few counts. The chain has TRBV2 and TRBJ2-7, with unresolved D. The CDR3 loop spans 14 amino acids. V was shortened by 6 bases and J by 1 base, with 13 bases between the two germline ends. Germline-derived CDR1 and CDR2 are SNHLY and FYNNEI. CDR3 nucleotides: TGTGCCAGCAGGTTGGCCCTCCAGTCCTACGAGCAGTACTTC. Translating gives CASRLALQSYEQYF.

The genes are TRBV7-2 and TRBJ1-2; D not resolved. The CDR3 is made up of 15 amino acids. CDR1 is SGHTA, CDR2 FQGNSA, per germline. Between the trimmed V and J ends, which lost 1 base and 0 bases, there was a span of 9 bases. CDR3: CASSLERSPNYGYTF. Written as DNA, the CDR3 is TGTGCCAGCAGCTTAGAGCGAAGTCCTAACTATGGCTACACCTTC.